Listed here are 20 T cell receptor beta chains from one sample, sequenced in a study of CD8 T cells in Susac syndrome. Random hexamers served to reverse transcribe about 0.45 to 1 ug RNA. Via MiXCR, TCRdb re-called the immunoSEQ multiplex PCR reads, giving one row per CDR3 protein. Altogether 130,000 to 150,000 distinct CDR3 sequences are present, about 94% being singletons, with the ten largest covering 0.075% to 0.09%. The specimen was CD4+ T cells from PBMCs. The receptor set was obtained from a human donor with Susac syndrome.

The chain has TRBV19 and TRBJ1-2, with D unresolved. Germline loops: CDR1 LNHDA, CDR2 SQIVND (reference sequence). There are 15 residues in the CDR3. Trimming took off 5 bases at V and 2 bases at J, with 15 bases between the two ends. The CDR3 protein is CASSSQPFTNYGYTF. The CDR3 DNA follows: TGTGCCAGTAGTTCACAGCCGTTTACGAACTATGGCTACACCTTC.

V usage is TRBV20-1 and J usage is TRBJ1-1; D is uncertain. Looked up from germline, CDR1 is DFQATT and CDR2 is SNEGSKA (reference sequence). This CDR3 has 13 amino acids. The V end lost 6 bases, the J end lost 1 base, and 12 bases lay between the germline ends. CDR3 in DNA: TGCAGTGCCCGCCGGGGTGGGAACACTGAAGCTTTCTTT. Protein: CSARRGGNTEAFF.

This clonotype was recorded once. The chain links TRBV20-1 to TRBJ1-2; no clear D. Germline V CDR1 and CDR2: DFQATT, SNEGSKA (reference sequence). The CDR3 is 14 residues long. Trimming stripped 5 bases from V and 7 bases from J, with 20 bases between. In DNA, the CDR3 is TGCAGTGCTCCTAGCACCATTCTCGGGTTTGGCTACACCTTC. It is translated as CSAPSTILGFGYTF.

The chain links TRBV7-9 to TRBJ1-2; D gene ambiguous. Germline values: CDR1 SEHNR, CDR2 FQNEAQ (reference sequence). The V and J ends lost 5 bases and 8 bases respectively, with 9 bases between them. The CDR3 is made up of 11 amino acids. The CDR3 DNA reads TGTGCCAGCAGCCCAACCCACGGCTACACCTTC. Residues: CASSPTHGYTF. The whole variable domain, remainder taken from reference TRBV7-9 and TRBJ1-2, is DTGVSQNPRHKITKRGQNVTFRCDPISEHNRLYWYRQTLGQGPEFLTYFQNEAQLEKSRLLSDRFSAERPKGSFSTLEIQRTEQGDSAMYLCASSPTHGYTFGSGTRLTVV.

This chain links TRBV3-1 with TRBJ2-2; D remains unclear. V dropped 5 bases and J dropped 3 bases, with 10 bases sitting between them. Looked up from germline, CDR1 is LGHDT and CDR2 is YNNKEL (reference sequence). CDR3 length: 14 residues. The CDR3 DNA reads as TGTGCCAGCAGCACAGAACTTGACACCGGGGAGCTGTTTTTT. This translates into CASSTELDTGELFF.

The rearrangement joins TRBV20-1 to TRBJ1-5; D call uncertain. The CDR3 runs 16 residues. Trimming stripped 1 base from V and 3 bases from J, with 16 bases between. Germline lookup yields CDR1 DFQATT and CDR2 SNEGSKA (reference sequence). The CDR3, as DNA: TGCAGTGCTAGAGTCTGGGCTCAAGTATCCAATCAGCCCCAGCATTTT. It is translated as CSARVWAQVSNQPQHF.

The V gene is TRBV28, the J gene TRBJ2-3, with D unresolved. Germline CDR1 and CDR2: MDHEN and SYDVKM. The germline V and J ends were trimmed by 11 bases and 10 bases, with 16 bases remaining between them. The CDR3 runs to 11 residues. CDR3: CASGGKGSQYF. The CDR3 coding sequence is TGTGCCTCCGGTGGCAAGGGATCGCAGTATTTT.

This chain connects TRBV15 to TRBJ1-5; 9 nucleotides agree with TRBD1. The J segment lost 1 base and the V segment lost 3 bases, leaving 13 bases of the junction unmatched. CDR3 size: 19 residues. Germline V gives CDR1 LNHNV, CDR2 YYDKDF (reference sequence). The CDR3 spells CATSSRDRVSVISNQPQHF. The CDR3 bases are TGTGCCACCAGCAGCCGGGACAGGGTTTCAGTCATCAGCAATCAGCCCCAGCATTTT.

This CDR3 is CASSPIVGGVWGYTF. The CDR3 DNA follows: TGTGCCAGCAGTCCTATTGTTGGGGGTGTATGGGGCTACACCTTC. The chain links TRBV2 to TRBJ1-2; weak D call: TRBD1 (5 bases). Per the germline V gene, CDR1 is SNHLY and CDR2 is FYNNEI. The CDR3 covers 15 residues. The V gene lost 5 bases and the J gene lost 8 bases, with 21 bases spanning the gap.

The genes are TRBV5-1 and TRBJ1-1, with D perhaps matching TRBD1 (5 bases). Trimming shortened V by 6 bases and J by 1 base, and 19 bases separated the two germline ends. The germline V gene has CDR1 SGHRS and CDR2 YFSETQ. The CDR3 has 16 residues. CDR3 loop: CASTTGLGPGNTEAFF. DNA of the CDR3: TGCGCCAGCACCACTGGATTGGGGCCGGGGAACACTGAAGCTTTCTTT.

The chain is built from TRBV2 and TRBJ2-1; D is unclear. Germline assignment: CDR1 SNHLY and CDR2 FYNNEI. V lost 10 bases to trimming and J lost 4 bases, with 14 bases between them. CDR3 length: 13 amino acids. The CDR3 bases are TGTGCCACCAGGATTTCCCGTTACAATGAGCAGTTCTTC. Translated: CATRISRYNEQFF.

This rearrangement joins TRBV5-1 to TRBJ2-5; D may match TRBD1 or TRBD2 (5 bases each). The CDR3 length is 13 residues. The germline CDR1 and CDR2 sequences are SGHRS and YFSETQ. V was pared by 0 bases and J by 6 bases, with 9 bases between. This CDR3 reads CASSLVGEQTQYF. DNA of the CDR3: TGCGCCAGCAGCTTGGTGGGGGAACAGACCCAGTACTTC.

The table lists this clonotype with a count of one. This chain joins TRBV10-3 and TRBJ1-4; 7 bases are shared with TRBD1. The V segment lost 6 bases and the J segment 5 bases; nucleotides outside the gene matches: 6. The CDR3 spans 14 residues. Germline loops: CDR1 ENHRY, CDR2 SYGVKD. CDR3 nucleotides: TGTGCCATCAGCTCCGGGACAGAGAATGAAAAACTGTTTTTT. Its protein product is CAISSGTENEKLFF.

The chain couples TRBV18 to TRBJ1-1; 7 bases are shared with TRBD1. The CDR3 has 13 residues. V trimming: 8 bases; J trimming: 4 bases; junction bases outside the gene matches: 7. Germline V lookup: CDR1 KGHSH, CDR2 LQKENI. CDR3 protein: CASVDRATTEAFF. As DNA, the CDR3 is TGTGCCAGCGTCGACAGGGCTACCACTGAAGCTTTCTTT.

The chain is built from TRBV12-3 or TRBV12-4 and TRBJ2-5; 7 positions agree with TRBD2. The CDR3 sequence is 14 residues long. The J segment lost 7 bases and the V segment lost 5 bases, leaving 10 bases of the junction unmatched. DNA of the CDR3: TGTGCCAGCAGTGATGGACTAGGTCTTTGGACCCAGTACTTC. This translates into CASSDGLGLWTQYF.

The chain uses TRBV15 and TRBJ2-7, with TRBD1 identical over 7 bases. V gave up 4 bases and J gave up 0 bases; unmatched junction bases: 3. Germline CDR1 and CDR2: LNHNV and YYDKDF (reference sequence). The CDR3 has 14 residues. The CDR3 spells CATSINRGSYEQYF. For the CDR3, the DNA is TGTGCCACCAGCATCAACAGGGGCTCCTACGAGCAGTACTTC.

This chain's CDR3 is CASSFHRGRGSLKDEQYF. CDR3 DNA: TGTGCCAGCAGCTTTCACAGGGGGCGGGGGTCCTTAAAGGACGAGCAGTACTTC. The chain is built from TRBV7-8 and TRBJ2-7; 9 bases are a match to TRBD1. With 3 bases clipped from V and 5 bases from J, the junction kept 17 bases outside the gene matches. This CDR3 has 18 amino acids. Germline CDR1 is SGHVS and CDR2 is FQNEAQ.

This sequence joins TRBV14 and TRBJ1-2; TRBD1 might be the D (5 bases). V gave up 1 base and J gave up 0 bases, with 9 bases separating them. The CDR3 is 15 amino acids. The V gene's germline CDR1 is SGHDN and CDR2 FVKESK. The CDR3 region has the DNA TGTGCCAGCAGCCAAGTCCAGGGAACTAACTATGGCTACACCTTC. It is translated as CASSQVQGTNYGYTF. Looking up the rest from reference TRBV14 and TRBJ1-2 gives the full variable domain: EAGVTQFPSHSVIEKGQTVTLRCDPISGHDNLYWYRRVMGKEIKFLLHFVKESKQDESGMPNNRFLAERTGGTYSTLKVQPAELEDSGVYFCASSQVQGTNYGYTFGSGTRLTVV.

The CDR3 region is CASRGLAGGQETQYF. CDR3 in DNA: TGTGCCAGCAGGGGACTAGCGGGAGGCCAAGAGACCCAGTACTTC. The chain employs TRBV12-3 or TRBV12-4 and TRBJ2-5; TRBD2 matches at 15 bases. V gave up 6 bases and J gave up 1 base; unmatched junction bases: 0. CDR3 length: 15 amino acids.

The V and J genes are TRBV4-1 and TRBJ2-7; 15 bases line up with TRBD2. V trimming: 0 bases; J trimming: 6 bases; junction bases outside the gene matches: 15. CDR1 is MGHRA and CDR2 is YSYEKL in the germline V gene. The CDR3 consists of 20 residues. The CDR3 DNA sequence: TGCGCCAGCAGCCAAGACGGAGGACTAGCGGGAGGGCCGAGATGGTCCGAGCAGTACTTC. As protein: CASSQDGGLAGGPRWSEQYF.